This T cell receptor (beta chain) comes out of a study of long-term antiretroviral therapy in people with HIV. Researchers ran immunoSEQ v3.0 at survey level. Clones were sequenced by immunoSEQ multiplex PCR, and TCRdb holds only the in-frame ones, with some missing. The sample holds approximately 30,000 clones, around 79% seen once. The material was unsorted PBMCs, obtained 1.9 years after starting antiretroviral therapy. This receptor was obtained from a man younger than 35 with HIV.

CDR3 DNA: TGTGCCAGCAGCCGGGAAGGCCATGAAAAACTGTTTTTT. Protein: CASSREGHEKLFF. This chain links TRBV13 with TRBJ1-4, with unresolved D. The CDR3 consists of 13 residues. Per the germline V gene, CDR1 is PRHDT and CDR2 is FYEKMQ (reference sequence). V shed 5 bases and J shed 6 bases, with 10 bases lying between them.